This T cell receptor (beta chain) was sequenced for a study of CD4 T cells in relation to SARS-CoV-2 and coronaviruses. Study overall: Negative control cultures got HIV-1 Nef peptides or no peptide.

Comment on this clone: What it binds is unknown.

Only in-frame clones appear in the TCRdb table, and some are missing; sequencing was by immunoSEQ multiplex PCR. The sample yields some 21,000 clones, about 70% seen once. Unexposed donor CD4+ T cells date from about 2011-2018, before the COVID-19 pandemic. Isolation of CD4+ T cells took place after roughly nine days in culture. Unexposed-donor CD4+ T cells were probed with SARS-CoV-2 S/N and four cold-coronavirus spikes, cells permitting. PBMCs were plated at roughly 2 million per well in IL-2-containing medium. Cultures received half-medium IL-2 refreshes on days 3 and 7. Germline lookup yields CDR1 LGHDT and CDR2 YNNKEL (reference sequence). This CDR3 region has 16 residues. V lost 2 bases to trimming and J lost 1 base, with 14 bases between them.

Sequenced sample: CD4+ T cells from PBMCs, cultured in vitro. The J gene is TRBJ1-1, the V gene TRBV3-1 (or the pseudogene TRBV3-2); D not resolved. This sequence originates from a human donor in good health. CDR3 DNA sequence: TGTGCCAGCAGCCAACCCCTTACGGGAGGGAACACTGAAGCTTTCTTT. Translated: CASSQPLTGGNTEAFF.